The 18 T cell receptor beta chains below all came from one sample that was sequenced in a study of CD8 T cells in ankylosing spondylitis. TCRdb re-analysed the 5' RACE reads in MiXCR, keeping a single row per CDR3 protein. Among under 450,000 distinct CDR3 sequences, 20% to 25% were seen once, and the ten largest hold roughly 13%. Sequencing used blood, either unsorted or a sorted T cell fraction (not recorded which). The origin of the receptors is a male donor with ankylosing spondylitis or in good health (not recorded which).

This clonotype was counted only a few times. The V call is TRBV3-1, the J call TRBJ2-2, with 10 bases aligning to TRBD1. CDR1 and CDR2 from the germline V gene are LGHDT and YNNKEL (reference sequence). V dropped 4 bases and J dropped 6; count of bases not matched to a gene: 8. This CDR3 has 16 residues. The CDR3 protein is CASSPETGGKPGELFF. The CDR3 DNA follows: TGTGCCAGCAGCCCCGAGACAGGGGGCAAACCCGGGGAGCTGTTTTTT.

The V call is TRBV12-3 or TRBV12-4, the J call TRBJ2-5; 8 bases are a match to TRBD2. The ends lost 4 bases at V and 7 bases at J; junction bases unmatched: 14. The CDR3 sequence is 16 residues long. This chain's CDR3 is CASSSQRGRPPVTQYF. CDR3 in DNA: TGTGCCAGCAGTTCCCAGCGGGGGCGACCGCCGGTGACCCAGTACTTC.

The table lists this clonotype with a few counts. J is TRBJ2-1 and V is TRBV5-5, with D unclear. CDR3 length: 16 amino acids. From germline, CDR1 is SGHKS and CDR2 YYEKEE (reference sequence). V shed 2 bases and J shed 5 bases, with 17 bases lying between them. Written as DNA, the CDR3 is TGTGCCAGCAGCTTTTCTTTAGCCCAAAATAACAATGAGCAGTTCTTC. As protein: CASSFSLAQNNNEQFF.

The chain combines TRBV15 with TRBJ2-3, with D unresolved. Deletions cut 1 base from V and 0 bases from J, with 8 bases between. This CDR3 has 15 residues. Germline lookup yields CDR1 LNHNV and CDR2 YYDKDF (reference sequence). Here the CDR3 DNA reads TGTGCCACCAGCAGAGGGGTGGGCAGCACAGATACGCAGTATTTT. This translates into CATSRGVGSTDTQYF.

The chain's CDR3 is CASSEAARGGTQYF. The DNA for the CDR3 is TGTGCCAGCAGTGAAGCGGCGAGGGGGGGCACGCAGTATTTT. The chain links TRBV6-1 to TRBJ2-3; weak D call: TRBD2 (7 bases). The germline V and J ends were trimmed by 0 bases and 9 bases, with 13 bases remaining between them. This CDR3 is 14 amino acids long. The V gene's germline CDR1 is MNHNS and CDR2 SASEGT.

The table lists this clonotype with a few counts. The chain has TRBV7-9 and TRBJ2-7, with D perhaps assigned TRBD1 or TRBD2 (5 bases each). Germline CDR1 and CDR2: SEHNR and FQNEAQ (reference sequence). The CDR3 has 15 residues. V gave up 5 bases and J gave up 3 bases, with 17 bases separating them. The DNA of the CDR3 is TGTGCCAGCAGCCTCCCAGTCGGGGCTGACTACGAGCAGTACTTC. Translation gives CASSLPVGADYEQYF.

This clonotype was counted only a few times. The genes are TRBV7-7 and TRBJ2-1, with 12 positions matching TRBD2. Trimming cost V 5 bases and J 9 bases; bases outside gene matches: 8. The CDR3 extends over 15 amino acids. Germline CDR1 reads SSHAT; CDR2 reads FNYEAQ (reference sequence). CDR3 sequence: CASSPLAGGLSEQFF. In DNA, the CDR3 is TGTGCCAGCAGCCCGCTAGCGGGGGGGCTTAGTGAGCAGTTCTTC.

This clonotype was seen repeatedly, ten times or more. The chain employs TRBV12-3 or TRBV12-4 and TRBJ2-1; D is ambiguous. V lost 5 bases, J lost 5 bases, and 16 bases lay in between. This CDR3 is 15 amino acids long. CDR3 amino acids: CASSPILVADNEQFF. The CDR3 region has the DNA TGTGCCAGCAGTCCTATTCTGGTAGCCGACAATGAGCAGTTCTTC.

The chain has TRBV15 and TRBJ2-7, with 8 bases lining up with TRBD2. Trimming removed 3 bases from V and 3 bases from J; junction bases left unmatched: 13. The CDR3 extends over 17 amino acids. The germline gives CDR1 LNHNV, CDR2 YYDKDF (reference sequence). The CDR3 protein is CATSRGLAGGRHYEQYF. CDR3 DNA: TGTGCCACCAGCAGGGGACTTGCGGGGGGTCGGCACTACGAGCAGTACTTC.

In this sample, this clonotype turned up many times. This rearrangement joins TRBV6-1 to TRBJ2-1, with D uncertain. V was clipped by 10 bases and J by 6 bases, with 19 bases between them. The CDR3 has 14 amino acids. The germline CDR1 and CDR2 sequences are MNHNS and SASEGT. CDR3 DNA: TGTGCCACCCACCCCCTGGAATGGGTCAATGAGCAGTTCTTC. This encodes CATHPLEWVNEQFF.

This chain uses TRBV10-3 with TRBJ2-5; 8 bases align to TRBD1. Unmatched junction bases numbered 10, after V lost 3 bases and J lost 4 bases. This CDR3 region has 16 residues. Germline lookup yields CDR1 ENHRY and CDR2 SYGVKD. The CDR3 nucleotides are TGTGCCATCAGTGAAAACAGGGGGGATTGGGGAGAGACCCAGTACTTC. This translates into CAISENRGDWGETQYF.

In its sample, this clonotype was seen a few times. This chain connects TRBV7-3 to TRBJ2-1; TRBD2 matches 7 bases. Trimming at V came to 1 base and at J to 0 bases, leaving 9 bases not matched to a gene. Germline V gene sequence: CDR1 SGHTA, CDR2 FQGTGA. The CDR3 contains 18 residues. The CDR3 region is CASSLSGGGASSYNEQFF. CDR3 nucleotides: TGTGCCAGCAGCTTAAGCGGGGGAGGTGCTAGCTCCTACAATGAGCAGTTCTTC.

This clonotype was found a few times. The genes are TRBV25-1 and TRBJ2-7; TRBD1 agrees at 11 bases. Germline CDR1 is MGHDK and CDR2 is SYGVNS. The CDR3 length is 15 residues. The V and J ends lost 8 bases and 5 bases, in that order; junction bases with no gene match: 11. The CDR3 sequence: CASGKLPGQGDEQYF. CDR3 sequence (DNA): TGTGCCAGCGGAAAACTGCCGGGACAGGGGGACGAGCAGTACTTC.

J is TRBJ2-1 and V is TRBV6-1; 7 positions agree with TRBD2. The V and J ends lost 6 bases and 8 bases, in that order; junction bases with no gene match: 10. The germline V gene encodes CDR1 MNHNS and CDR2 SASEGT. The CDR3 has 14 residues. This CDR3 is CASSHPTRGYEQFF. CDR3 coding DNA: TGTGCCAGCAGCCATCCCACGCGGGGGTATGAGCAGTTCTTC.

This clonotype appeared many times. The chain couples TRBV9 to TRBJ2-2; tentatively, D is TRBD1 (5 bases). This CDR3 is 13 amino acids long. Germline V gives CDR1 SGDLS, CDR2 YYNGEE. Trimming removed 3 bases from V and 4 bases from J, with 7 bases in between. The CDR3 is CASSGGGTGELFF. The CDR3 DNA reads TGTGCCAGCAGCGGGGGCGGCACCGGGGAGCTGTTTTTT.

The genes are TRBV18 and TRBJ2-1; D might be TRBD2 (5 bases). The germline V and J ends were trimmed by 0 bases and 3 bases, with 9 bases remaining between them. CDR1 and CDR2 (germline): KGHSH, LQKENI. CDR3 length: 15 residues. CDR3 sequence: CASSPPLLDYNEQFF. The DNA of the CDR3 is TGTGCCAGCTCACCACCTCTACTAGACTACAATGAGCAGTTCTTC.

This clonotype appeared a few times. The rearrangement joins TRBV20-1 to TRBJ2-5; no firm D call. V was trimmed by 3 bases and J by 2 bases, leaving 10 bases between them. CDR3 length: 13 amino acids. The germline V gene has CDR1 DFQATT and CDR2 SNEGSKA (reference sequence). The CDR3 DNA reads TGCAGTGCTAGGGTGGGTCTTCAAGAGACCCAGTACTTC. It translates to CSARVGLQETQYF.

The DNA of the CDR3 is TGTGCCATTCGCTCCACGGGGGATCCCAATGAGCAGTTCTTC. Protein sequence: CAIRSTGDPNEQFF. This chain connects TRBV12-3 or TRBV12-4 to TRBJ2-1; D might be TRBD2 (6 bases). V lost 10 bases and J lost 6, with 19 bases in between. The CDR3 runs to 14 residues.